This is a list of T cell receptor beta chains from one sample in a study of T cell responses to AZD1222 COVID-19 vaccine. TCRdb's table, derived via immunoSEQ multiplex PCR, lists solely in-frame clones and lacks some. This sample has 55,000 to 85,000 clones, with 84% found just once. The material sequenced was peripheral blood, taken on day 0 of AZD1222 vaccination. Receptors were obtained from an adult in good health. The CDR3 runs from the conserved cysteine through the conserved F or W. D genes are given only for firm matches. Part of the rows lack a size; the others show once, few, many or a class for expanded clones.

d_gene: TRBD1
abundance: .
j_gene: TRBJ2-1
v_gene: TRBV4-1
CDR3aa: CASSPRPDRSSYNEQFF
CDR3nt: TGCGCCAGCAGCCCCCGCCCGGACAGGAGCTCCTACAATGAGCAGTTCTTC

d_gene: .
abundance: .
j_gene: TRBJ2-3
v_gene: TRBV12-3/TRBV12-4
CDR3aa: CASNQRGTDTQYF
CDR3nt: TGTGCCAGCAACCAGAGAGGGACAGATACGCAGTATTTT

d_gene: TRBD2
abundance: large
j_gene: TRBJ2-7
v_gene: TRBV6-1
CDR3aa: CASRRGAVYEQYF
CDR3nt: TGTGCCAGCAGGCGGGGGGCTGTCTACGAGCAGTACTTC

d_gene: TRBD1
abundance: .
j_gene: TRBJ1-5
v_gene: TRBV29-1
CDR3aa: CSVKGTVDQPQHF
CDR3nt: TGCAGCGTGAAAGGGACAGTTGATCAGCCCCAGCATTTT

d_gene: TRBD1
abundance: .
j_gene: TRBJ1-6
v_gene: TRBV5-4
CDR3aa: CASSPGGRSYNSPLHF
CDR3nt: TGTGCCAGCAGCCCAGGGGGAAGGTCCTATAATTCACCCCTCCACTTT

d_gene: TRBD1
abundance: .
j_gene: TRBJ1-1
v_gene: TRBV7-2
CDR3aa: CASSTSQGFAEAFF
CDR3nt: TGTGCCAGCAGCACCTCACAGGGGTTTGCTGAAGCTTTCTTT

d_gene: .
abundance: .
j_gene: TRBJ1-3
v_gene: TRBV6-1
CDR3aa: CASSEIRGNTIYF
CDR3nt: TGTGCCAGCAGTGAAATTCGGGGAAACACCATATATTTT

d_gene: .
abundance: .
j_gene: TRBJ1-1
v_gene: TRBV4-2
CDR3aa: CASSPLPAVNTEAFF
CDR3nt: TGTGCCAGCAGTCCCCTCCCGGCGGTCAACACTGAAGCTTTCTTT

d_gene: TRBD2
abundance: .
j_gene: TRBJ2-3
v_gene: TRBV30
CDR3aa: CAWRTSGGNTQYF
CDR3nt: TGTGCCTGGAGGACTAGCGGGGGTAATACGCAGTATTTT

d_gene: .
abundance: once
j_gene: TRBJ2-7
v_gene: TRBV19
CDR3aa: CASRGGPYEQYF
CDR3nt: TGTGCCAGCCGTGGGGGACCCTACGAGCAGTACTTC